These 16 T cell receptor beta chains came from one sample sequenced in a study of human T cells and chemical hapten exposure. Time point described: patch test 1, 2 weeks after DPC sensitization. Treatment specified: therapeutic diphenylcyclopropenone sensitization with weekly scalp DPC. Each CDR3 protein gets one entry after TCRdb re-called the RACE reads with MiXCR. The sample includes approximately 90,000 distinct CDR3 sequences, about 10% seen only once; the top ten take around 2.3%. The sequences come from whole blood, collected in connection with sensitization to the hapten diphenylcyclopropenone (DPC). These receptors were obtained from a man between 35 and 55 years old with alopecia areata. Some clones in this sample may be carry-over from other donors' samples.

This clonotype was seen only a few times. The CDR3 bases are TGTGCCAGCAACAACCAGGGTGCAGATACGCAGTATTTT. Protein: CASNNQGADTQYF. This rearrangement joins TRBV12-3 or TRBV12-4 to TRBJ2-3; possible D gene TRBD1, 5 bases. The CDR3 covers 13 residues. Trimming removed 7 bases from V and 4 bases from J, with 12 bases in between.

This clonotype was detected only a few times. The chain carries TRBV7-9 and TRBJ2-5; D tentatively reads TRBD1 or TRBD2 (5 bases each). Germline V gene data show CDR1 as SEHNR and CDR2 as FQNEAQ (reference sequence). The CDR3 runs to 14 residues. Trimming stripped 4 bases from V and 0 bases from J, with 9 bases between. The CDR3 reads CASSSGTHQETQYF. In DNA form, the CDR3 reads TGTGCCAGCAGCTCCGGGACCCACCAAGAGACCCAGTACTTC.

The V call is TRBV6-6, the J call TRBJ1-5; 8 nucleotides agree with TRBD1. Germline V gives CDR1 MNHNY, CDR2 SVGAGI (reference sequence). The ends lost 5 bases at V and 2 bases at J; junction bases unmatched: 11. The CDR3 has 17 residues. CDR3 in DNA: TGTGCCAGCAGTGAATCAGGGGGCGGTTTCGGCAATCAGCCCCAGCATTTT. It specifies CASSESGGGFGNQPQHF.

The CDR3 loop reads CASSLAPSGQEETQYF. In nucleotides, the CDR3 is TGCGCCAGCAGCTTGGCTCCTAGCGGGCAGGAAGAGACCCAGTACTTC. The rearrangement uses TRBV5-1 and TRBJ2-5, with 8 bases that match TRBD2. V was pared by 0 bases and J by 3 bases, with 7 bases of the junction left unmatched. From germline, CDR1 is SGHRS and CDR2 YFSETQ. This CDR3 spans 16 amino acids.

This chain joins TRBV3-1 and TRBJ2-2; D uncertain. Germline CDR1 is LGHDT and CDR2 is YNNKEL (reference sequence). Trimming stripped 0 bases from V and 4 bases from J, with 9 bases between. The CDR3 has 15 residues. This CDR3 is CASSQDGGSTGELFF. The DNA for the CDR3 is TGTGCCAGCAGCCAAGATGGTGGGTCCACCGGGGAGCTGTTTTTT.

This clonotype was detected only a few times. The chain recombines TRBV6-5 with TRBJ2-5, with 10 bases aligning to TRBD1. The ends lost 8 bases at V and 1 base at J; junction bases unmatched: 7. The CDR3 has 15 amino acids. Germline V gene data show CDR1 as MNHEY and CDR2 as SVGAGI. CDR3 nucleotide sequence: TGTGCCAGCGGGAAAGGGACAGGGGTCCAAGAGACCCAGTACTTC. Its translation: CASGKGTGVQETQYF.

This clonotype turned up a few times. The chain has TRBV2 and TRBJ2-3, with D perhaps matching TRBD2 (6 bases). The length of the CDR3 is 17 residues. Looked up from germline, CDR1 is SNHLY and CDR2 is FYNNEI. V dropped 4 bases and J dropped 0 bases, with 17 bases sitting between them. CDR3: CASSVRDSYSSTDTQYF. CDR3 DNA sequence: TGTGCCAGCAGTGTCCGGGACTCCTATTCTAGCACAGATACGCAGTATTTT.

The chain uses TRBV6-2 or TRBV6-3 and TRBJ1-1, with TRBD1 as a possible D gene (5 bases). The CDR3 spans 15 residues. CDR1 and CDR2 (germline): MNHEY, SVGEGT. V lost 2 bases to trimming and J lost 4 bases, with 14 bases between them. The CDR3 DNA reads as TGTGCCAGCAGTTACAAGGCCTTAAGGGGCACTGAAGCTTTCTTT. It codes for CASSYKALRGTEAFF.

This clonotype was seen at least ten times. The V gene is TRBV6-5, the J gene TRBJ2-5; 7 bases map to TRBD2. This CDR3 is built from 15 residues. Germline CDR1 MNHEY, CDR2 SVGAGI. Germline trimming cut 7 bases from V and 4 bases from J; bases unmatched to any gene: 12. This CDR3 reads CASKSAGAEGETQYF. The CDR3 nucleotides read TGTGCCAGCAAGTCGGCGGGAGCTGAGGGAGAGACCCAGTACTTC.

To note about this clonotype: A much more abundant neighbour one base away suggests this may be a read error. V usage is TRBV27 and J usage is TRBJ1-6, with TRBD1 as a possible D gene (5 bases). CDR1 and CDR2 (germline): MNHEY, SMNVEV (reference sequence). This CDR3 is 18 amino acids long. The CDR3 DNA reads as TGTGCCGAATCGGGGCTTGGGATGTATCGGTATATAGCTTCACCCCTCAACTTT. It codes for CAESGLGMYRYIASPLNF.

This clonotype was seen at least ten times. The chain's CDR3 is CASSALSSGSTYEQYF. The CDR3 nucleotides are TGTGCCAGCAGTGCTCTTTCTAGCGGGAGTACCTACGAGCAGTACTTC. The genes are TRBV6-1 and TRBJ2-7; 10 positions agree with TRBD2. Germline CDR1 MNHNS, CDR2 SASEGT. The length of the CDR3 is 16 residues. The trim removed 4 bases at V and 2 bases at J, leaving 8 bases unmatched.

This clonotype has a handful of counts. The genes are TRBV5-1 and TRBJ2-2; D unclear. CDR1 and CDR2 from the germline V gene are SGHRS and YFSETQ. The V gene lost 0 bases and the J gene lost 5 bases, with 5 bases spanning the gap. The CDR3 consists of 13 residues. CDR3 amino acids: CASSLVGTGELFF. The CDR3 nucleotides read TGCGCCAGCAGCTTGGTTGGGACCGGGGAGCTGTTTTTT.

This chain uses TRBV2 with TRBJ2-3; the match to TRBD2 covers 9 bases. The junction had 9 bases not matched to a gene; V was cut back by 10 bases and J by 10 bases. CDR3 length: 12 amino acids. From germline, CDR1 is SNHLY and CDR2 FYNNEI. The CDR3 reads CATLQAGGAQYF. The CDR3 bases are TGTGCCACCTTGCAAGCGGGGGGTGCGCAGTATTTT.

V is TRBV5-4 and J is TRBJ2-2; 10 bases line up with TRBD2. Germline V gives CDR1 SGHNT, CDR2 YYREEE (reference sequence). The CDR3 runs 16 residues. Unmatched junction bases numbered 4, after V lost 3 bases and J lost 2 bases. CDR3 nucleotides: TGTGCCAGCAGCTATTTAGCGGGAGGAAACACCGGGGAGCTGTTTTTT. It yields the protein CASSYLAGGNTGELFF.

This clonotype was recorded many times. The rearrangement uses TRBV20-1 and TRBJ1-4, with a weak D call TRBD1 (6 bases). Germline lookup yields CDR1 DFQATT and CDR2 SNEGSKA (reference sequence). The CDR3 has 15 amino acids. Between the trimmed V and J ends, which lost 5 bases and 0 bases, there was a span of 13 bases. For the CDR3, the DNA is TGCAGTGCTGCGGACAGCCCAGCAACTAATGAAAAACTGTTTTTT. Translating gives CSAADSPATNEKLFF.

In DNA, the CDR3 is TGTGCCAGCAGCTTCACCGGGACTAGCGGGAGTAGAACGCAGTATTTT. As protein: CASSFTGTSGSRTQYF. The chain has TRBV7-2 and TRBJ2-3; 14 nucleotides match TRBD2. Germline CDR1 and CDR2: SGHTA and FQGNSA. V gave up 3 bases and J gave up 9 bases; unmatched junction bases: 8. The CDR3 consists of 16 residues.